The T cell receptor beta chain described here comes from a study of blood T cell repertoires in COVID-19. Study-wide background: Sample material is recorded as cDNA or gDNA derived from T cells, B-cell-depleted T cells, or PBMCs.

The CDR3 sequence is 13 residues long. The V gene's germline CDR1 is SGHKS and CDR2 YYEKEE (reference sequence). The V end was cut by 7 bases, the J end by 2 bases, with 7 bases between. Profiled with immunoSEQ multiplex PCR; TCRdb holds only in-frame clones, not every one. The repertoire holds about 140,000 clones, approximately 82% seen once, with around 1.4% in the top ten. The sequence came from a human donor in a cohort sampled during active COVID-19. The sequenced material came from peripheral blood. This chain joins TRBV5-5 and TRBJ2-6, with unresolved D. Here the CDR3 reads CASHEAGANVLTF. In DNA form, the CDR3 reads TGTGCCAGCCACGAGGCTGGGGCCAACGTCCTGACTTTC.